This T cell receptor beta chain was profiled in a study of T cells after yellow fever vaccination. Looking at the study overall: Fractions of limited cellularity were prepared by means of SMART-Seq v4 Ultra Low Input.

This clonotype was detected many times. TCRdb reprocessed the 5' RACE reads with MiXCR, giving one entry per CDR3 protein. Of 320,000 or so distinct CDR3 sequences listed, 7% to 10% are singletons. The CDR3 is 17 residues long. The germline CDR1 and CDR2 sequences are SGHVS and FQNEAQ. Deletions cut 0 bases from V and 3 bases from J, with 15 bases between. The source of this sequence is a man aged 18 to 29 who received the YFV17D yellow fever vaccine. The J gene is TRBJ1-3, the V gene TRBV7-8, with D perhaps matching TRBD1 (5 bases). The input for sequencing was PBMCs, taken around 45 days after the first yellow fever vaccination. The CDR3 reads CASSLAQGGGGGNTIYF. Written as DNA, the CDR3 is TGTGCCAGCAGCTTAGCGCAGGGCGGGGGTGGTGGAAACACCATATATTTT.